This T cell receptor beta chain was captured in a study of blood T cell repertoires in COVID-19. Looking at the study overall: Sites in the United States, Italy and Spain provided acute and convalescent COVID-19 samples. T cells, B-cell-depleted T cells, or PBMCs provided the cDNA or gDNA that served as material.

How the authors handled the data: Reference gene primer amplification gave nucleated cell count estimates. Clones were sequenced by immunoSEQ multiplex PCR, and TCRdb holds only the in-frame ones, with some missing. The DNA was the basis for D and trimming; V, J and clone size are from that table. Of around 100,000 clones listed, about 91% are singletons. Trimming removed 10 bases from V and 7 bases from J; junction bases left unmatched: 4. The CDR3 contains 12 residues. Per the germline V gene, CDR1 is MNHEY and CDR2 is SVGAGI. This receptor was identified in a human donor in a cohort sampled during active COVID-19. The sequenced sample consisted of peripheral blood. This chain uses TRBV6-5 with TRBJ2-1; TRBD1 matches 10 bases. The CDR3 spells CATGQGRNEQFF. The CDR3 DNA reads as TGTGCCACGGGACAGGGGAGAAATGAGCAGTTCTTC.